This TCR beta chain came from a study of control samples from healthy donors and cancer patients. The method was immunoSEQ multiplex PCR; TCRdb's version includes in-frame clones alone and lacks a portion of them. The table lists 200,000 or so clones, approximately 90% of them singletons. V was pared by 1 base and J by 4 bases, with 1 base between. CDR1 and CDR2 (germline): SEHNR, FQNEAQ (reference sequence). The CDR3 is 11 residues long. Sequences were obtained from blood. This clonotype was sampled from a man aged 25-45 years in good health. V gene TRBV7-9 combines with J gene TRBJ1-1; D is undetermined. This CDR3 reads CASSLGTEAFF. For the CDR3, the DNA is TGTGCCAGCAGCTTAGGCACTGAAGCTTTCTTT.